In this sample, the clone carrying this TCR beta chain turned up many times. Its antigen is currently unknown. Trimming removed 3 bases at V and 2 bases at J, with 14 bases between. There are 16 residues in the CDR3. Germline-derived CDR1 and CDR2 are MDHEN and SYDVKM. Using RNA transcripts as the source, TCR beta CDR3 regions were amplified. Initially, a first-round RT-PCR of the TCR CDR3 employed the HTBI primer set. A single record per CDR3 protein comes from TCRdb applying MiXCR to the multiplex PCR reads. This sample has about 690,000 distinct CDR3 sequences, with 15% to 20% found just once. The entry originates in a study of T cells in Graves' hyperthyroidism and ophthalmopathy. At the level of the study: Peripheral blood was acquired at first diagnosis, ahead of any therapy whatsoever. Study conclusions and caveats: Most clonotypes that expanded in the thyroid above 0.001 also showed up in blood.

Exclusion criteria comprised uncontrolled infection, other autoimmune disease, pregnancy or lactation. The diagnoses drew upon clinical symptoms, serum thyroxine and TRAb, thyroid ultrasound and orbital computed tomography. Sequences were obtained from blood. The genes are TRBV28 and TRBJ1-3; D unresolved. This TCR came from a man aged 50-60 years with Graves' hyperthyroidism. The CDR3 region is CASSLPLMMTGNTIYF. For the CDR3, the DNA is TGTGCCAGCAGTTTGCCTTTAATGATGACTGGAAACACCATATATTTT. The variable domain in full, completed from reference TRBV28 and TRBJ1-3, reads DVKVTQSSRYLVKRTGEKVFLECVQDMDHENMFWYRQDPGLGLRLIYFSYDVKMKEKGDIPEGYSVSREKKERFSLILESASTNQTSMYLCASSLPLMMTGNTIYFGEGSWLTVV.